This section outlines one T cell receptor gamma chain sequence together with its context. V was pared by 2 bases and J by 12 bases, with 10 bases of the junction left unmatched. Looked up from germline, CDR1 is GITISATS and CDR2 is ISYDGTV (reference sequence). This CDR3 comprises 16 residues. This entry belongs to a study of gamma-delta T cells after stem cell transplantation. TCRdb called clones anew from the RT-PCR reads with CATT. This table has 3,000 to 4,500 gamma-chain clones, around 5% appearing once. The TCR comes from a human donor. It is not recorded whose cells these are; they may come from a transplant donor. The gene calls are TRGV9 and TRGJP. The specimen was gamma-delta T cells. CDR3 DNA: TGTGCCTTGTGGGAGGCGTACAATAAGGGCAAAAAAATCAAGGTATTT. Residues: CALWEAYNKGKKIKVF.